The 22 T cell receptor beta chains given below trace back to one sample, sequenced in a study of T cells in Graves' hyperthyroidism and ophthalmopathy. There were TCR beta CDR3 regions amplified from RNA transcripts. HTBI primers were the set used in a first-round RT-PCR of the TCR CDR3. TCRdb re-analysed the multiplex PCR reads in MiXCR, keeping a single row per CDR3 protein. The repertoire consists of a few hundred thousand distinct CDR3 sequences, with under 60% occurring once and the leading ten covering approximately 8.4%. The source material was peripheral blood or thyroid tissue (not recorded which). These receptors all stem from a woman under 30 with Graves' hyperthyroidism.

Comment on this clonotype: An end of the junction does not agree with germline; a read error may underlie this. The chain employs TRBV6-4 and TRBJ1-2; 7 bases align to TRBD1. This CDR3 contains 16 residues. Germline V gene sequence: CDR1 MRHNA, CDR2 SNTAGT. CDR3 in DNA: TGTGCCAGCAGCGACTCGCCACAGGGGATCGGCTATGGCTACACCTTC. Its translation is CASSDSPQGIGYGYTF.

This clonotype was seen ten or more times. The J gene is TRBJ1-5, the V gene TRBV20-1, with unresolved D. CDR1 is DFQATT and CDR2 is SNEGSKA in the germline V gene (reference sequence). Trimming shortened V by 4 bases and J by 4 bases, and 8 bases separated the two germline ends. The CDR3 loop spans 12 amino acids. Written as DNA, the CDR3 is TGCAGTGCTACTGACCTTAATCAGCCCCAGCATTTT. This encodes CSATDLNQPQHF.

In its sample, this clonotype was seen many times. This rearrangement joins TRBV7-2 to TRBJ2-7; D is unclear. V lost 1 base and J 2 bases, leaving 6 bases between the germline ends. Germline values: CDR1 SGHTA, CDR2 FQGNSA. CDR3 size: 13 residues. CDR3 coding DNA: TGTGCCAGCAGCTTAGGCTCCACCTACGAGCAGTACTTC. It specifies CASSLGSTYEQYF.

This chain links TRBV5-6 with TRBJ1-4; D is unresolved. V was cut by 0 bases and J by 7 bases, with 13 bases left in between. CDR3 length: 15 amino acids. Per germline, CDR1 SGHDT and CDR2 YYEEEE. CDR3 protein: CASSLASPGGEKLFF. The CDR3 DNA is TGTGCCAGCAGCTTGGCGTCCCCCGGCGGTGAAAAACTGTTTTTT.

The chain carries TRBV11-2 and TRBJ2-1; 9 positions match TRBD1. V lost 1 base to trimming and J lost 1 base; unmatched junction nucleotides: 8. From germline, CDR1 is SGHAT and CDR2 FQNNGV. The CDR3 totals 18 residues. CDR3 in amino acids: CASSLVTGTGPSYNEQFF. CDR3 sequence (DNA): TGTGCCAGCAGCTTAGTTACGGGGACAGGGCCGTCCTACAATGAGCAGTTCTTC.

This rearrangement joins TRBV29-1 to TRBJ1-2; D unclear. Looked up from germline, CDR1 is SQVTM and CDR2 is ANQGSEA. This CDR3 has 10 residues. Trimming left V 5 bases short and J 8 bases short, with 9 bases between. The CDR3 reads CSVRATGYTF. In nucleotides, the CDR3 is TGCAGCGTTAGGGCCACGGGCTACACCTTC.

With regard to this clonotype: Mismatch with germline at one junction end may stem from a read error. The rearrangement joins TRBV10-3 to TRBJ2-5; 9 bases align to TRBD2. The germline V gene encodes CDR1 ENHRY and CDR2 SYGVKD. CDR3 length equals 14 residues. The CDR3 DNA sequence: TGTGCCGTCAGAGCGGGAGGATATCAAGAGACCCAGTACTTC. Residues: CAVRAGGYQETQYF.

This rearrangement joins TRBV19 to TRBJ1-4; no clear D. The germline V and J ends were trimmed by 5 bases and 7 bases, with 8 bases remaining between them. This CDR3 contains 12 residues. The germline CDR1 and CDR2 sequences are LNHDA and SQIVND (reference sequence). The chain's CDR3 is CASSATPEKLFF. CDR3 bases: TGTGCCAGTAGTGCAACCCCTGAAAAACTGTTTTTT.

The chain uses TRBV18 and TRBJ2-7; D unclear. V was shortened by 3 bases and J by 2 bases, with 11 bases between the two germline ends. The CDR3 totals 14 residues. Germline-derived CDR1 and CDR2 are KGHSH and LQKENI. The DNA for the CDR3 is TGTGCCAGCTCACCTTTAAACGGCCCCTACGAGCAGTACTTC. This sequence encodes CASSPLNGPYEQYF. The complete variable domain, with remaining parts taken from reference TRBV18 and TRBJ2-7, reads NAGVMQNPRHLVRRRGQEARLRCSPMKGHSHVYWYRQLPEEGLKFMVYLQKENIIDESGMPKERFSAEFPKEGPSILRIQQVVRGDSAAYFCASSPLNGPYEQYFGPGTRLTVT.

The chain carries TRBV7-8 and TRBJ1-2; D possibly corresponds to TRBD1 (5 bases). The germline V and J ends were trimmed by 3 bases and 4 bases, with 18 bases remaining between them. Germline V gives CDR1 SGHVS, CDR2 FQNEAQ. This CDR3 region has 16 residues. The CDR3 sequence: CASSFGQPGQLYGYTF. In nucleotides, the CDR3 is TGTGCCAGCAGCTTCGGCCAACCCGGACAACTCTATGGCTACACCTTC. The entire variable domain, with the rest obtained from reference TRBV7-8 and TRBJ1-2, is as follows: GAGVSQSPRYKVAKRGQDVALRCDPISGHVSLFWYQQALGQGPEFLTYFQNEAQLDKSGLPSDRFFAERPEGSVSTLKIQRTQQEDSAVYLCASSFGQPGQLYGYTFGSGTRLTVV.

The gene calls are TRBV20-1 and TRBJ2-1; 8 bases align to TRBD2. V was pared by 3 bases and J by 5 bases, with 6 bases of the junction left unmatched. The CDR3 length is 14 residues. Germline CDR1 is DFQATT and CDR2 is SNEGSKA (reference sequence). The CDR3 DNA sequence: TGCAGTGCTAGTTTCCCGCGGGGGGACAATGAGCAGTTCTTC. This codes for CSASFPRGDNEQFF.

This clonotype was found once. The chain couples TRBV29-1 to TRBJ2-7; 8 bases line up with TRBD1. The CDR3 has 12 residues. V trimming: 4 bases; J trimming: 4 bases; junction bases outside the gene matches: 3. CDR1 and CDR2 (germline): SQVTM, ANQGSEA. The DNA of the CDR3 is TGCAGCGTTGGGACAGGGAGGTACGAGCAGTACTTC. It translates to CSVGTGRYEQYF.

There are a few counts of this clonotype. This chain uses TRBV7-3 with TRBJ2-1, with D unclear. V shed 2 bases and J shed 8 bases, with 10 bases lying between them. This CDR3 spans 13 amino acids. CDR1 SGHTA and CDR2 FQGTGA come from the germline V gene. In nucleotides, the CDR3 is TGTGCCAGCAGCTTATTCGTCGAGGATGAGCAGTTCTTC. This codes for CASSLFVEDEQFF.

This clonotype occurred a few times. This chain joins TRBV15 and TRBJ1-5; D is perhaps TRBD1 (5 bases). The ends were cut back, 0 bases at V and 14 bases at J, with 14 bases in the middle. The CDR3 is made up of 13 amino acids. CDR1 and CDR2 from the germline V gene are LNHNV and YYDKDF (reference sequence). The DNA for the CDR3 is TGTGCCACCAGCAGAGATCGGCAGGGCCTCGAGCATTTT. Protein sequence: CATSRDRQGLEHF.

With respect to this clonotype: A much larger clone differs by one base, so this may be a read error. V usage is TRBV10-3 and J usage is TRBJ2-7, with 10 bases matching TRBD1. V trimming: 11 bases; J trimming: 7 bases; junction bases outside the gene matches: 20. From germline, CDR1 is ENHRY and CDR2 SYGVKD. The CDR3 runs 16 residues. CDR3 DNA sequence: TGTGCCTTCACCAAAGCCCGGGACAGGGGTTTCGGAGAGCAGTACTTC. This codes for CAFTKARDRGFGEQYF.

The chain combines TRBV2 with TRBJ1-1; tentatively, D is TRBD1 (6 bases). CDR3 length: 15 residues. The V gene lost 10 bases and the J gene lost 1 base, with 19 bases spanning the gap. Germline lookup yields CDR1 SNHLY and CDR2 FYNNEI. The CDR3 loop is CANDLQGLANTEAFF. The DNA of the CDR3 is TGTGCCAACGATCTCCAGGGGCTAGCGAACACTGAAGCTTTCTTT.

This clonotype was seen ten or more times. The CDR3 loop reads CASSELGAGANVLTF. CDR3 sequence (DNA): TGTGCCAGCAGTGAACTGGGAGCTGGGGCCAACGTCCTGACTTTC. The rearrangement links TRBV2 to TRBJ2-6, with D tentatively TRBD2 (5 bases). This CDR3 has 15 residues. The germline V and J ends were trimmed by 2 bases and 2 bases, with 7 bases remaining between them. Germline CDR1 is SNHLY and CDR2 is FYNNEI.

The CDR3 sequence: CASSQTGDAYNEAFF. The CDR3 nucleotides are TGTGCCAGCAGCCAGACAGGGGACGCCTACAATGAAGCTTTCTTT. The chain has TRBV7-3 and TRBJ1-1, with 8 bases fitting TRBD1. The J segment lost 7 bases and the V segment lost 5 bases, leaving 12 bases of the junction unmatched. Germline V gives CDR1 SGHTA, CDR2 FQGTGA. This CDR3 spans 15 amino acids.

CDR3 loop: CASSSRRRAYEQYF. As DNA, the CDR3 is TGTGCCAGCAGCTCTCGGCGGCGGGCATACGAGCAGTACTTC. The chain employs TRBV6-2 or TRBV6-3 and TRBJ2-7, with a weak D call TRBD2 (5 bases). V was trimmed by 6 bases and J by 4 bases, leaving 16 bases between them. There are 14 residues in the CDR3. CDR1 is MNHEY, CDR2 SVGEGT, per germline.

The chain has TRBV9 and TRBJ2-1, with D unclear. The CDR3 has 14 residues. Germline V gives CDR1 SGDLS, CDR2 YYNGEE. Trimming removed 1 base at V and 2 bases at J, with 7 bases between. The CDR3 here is CASSVYITYNEQFF. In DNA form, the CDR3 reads TGTGCCAGCAGCGTATACATTACCTACAATGAGCAGTTCTTC.

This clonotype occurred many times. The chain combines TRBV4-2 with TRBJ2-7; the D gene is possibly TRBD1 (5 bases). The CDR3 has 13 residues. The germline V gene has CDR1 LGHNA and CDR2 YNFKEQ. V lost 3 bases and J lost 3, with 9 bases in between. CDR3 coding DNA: TGTGCCAGCAGCCAGGGGCGACACTACGAGCAGTACTTC. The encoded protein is CASSQGRHYEQYF.

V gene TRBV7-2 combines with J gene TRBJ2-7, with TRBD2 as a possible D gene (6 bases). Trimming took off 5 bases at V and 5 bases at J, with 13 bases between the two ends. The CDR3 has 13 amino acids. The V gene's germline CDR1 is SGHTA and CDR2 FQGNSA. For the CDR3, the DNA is TGTGCCAGCAGCCCGACTAGGTCCCACGAGCAGTACTTC. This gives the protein CASSPTRSHEQYF.